Sequencing of this T cell receptor (beta chain) was carried out in a study of neurological immune-mediated disorders. Unmatched junction bases numbered 7, after V lost 10 bases and J lost 3 bases. CDR3 length: 14 residues. This sample's time point: longitudinal time-point 3. Unsorted libraries were prepared from 2 million PBMCs that had been stored at -80 C. TCRdb reprocessed the 5' RACE reads via MiXCR and lists one record per CDR3 protein. The profile shows 85,000 to 110,000 distinct CDR3 sequences, under 14% of them singletons. This clonotype was seen at least ten times. The antigen is not known. General study findings and limits: CDR3 amino acid sequences found in expanded clones were never shared across subjects, suggesting private repertoires in all groups.

The V call is TRBV12-3 or TRBV12-4, the J call TRBJ2-3, with 10 bases aligning to TRBD1. The clonotype comes from a female donor with HTLV-1-associated myelopathy (HAM/TSP). Sample: PBMCs. CDR3 DNA: TGTGCCATCCATCCGGGACAGGGGACAGATACGCAGTATTTT. Amino acid sequence: CAIHPGQGTDTQYF.